One and the same sample provided the 2 T cell receptor beta chains below, sequenced in a study of monozygotic twins with inflammatory bowel disease. TCRdb reprocessed the 5' RACE reads, keeping one entry per CDR3 protein, no DNA. The sample includes about 210,000 distinct CDR3 sequences. Source material: blood. These TCRs come from a human donor with ulcerative colitis or Crohn's disease, or a healthy co-twin of an affected twin (not recorded which).

The genes are TRBV12-3 or TRBV12-4 and TRBJ2-2; TCRdb's assignment of TRBD2 cannot be checked, as there is no DNA. The CDR3 is 14 amino acids. The CDR3 sequence is CANREGANTGELFF.

J is TRBJ1-4 and V is TRBV7-9; TCRdb names TRBD1, which stays unverified in the absence of DNA. The CDR3 runs 15 residues. Per germline, CDR1 SEHNR and CDR2 FQNEAQ (reference sequence). CDR3 residues: CASSLVGAYNEKLFF. The whole variable domain, remainder taken from reference TRBV7-9 and TRBJ1-4, is DTGVSQNPRHKITKRGQNVTFRCDPISEHNRLYWYRQTLGQGPEFLTYFQNEAQLEKSRLLSDRFSAERPKGSFSTLEIQRTEQGDSAMYLCASSLVGAYNEKLFFGSGTQLSVL.